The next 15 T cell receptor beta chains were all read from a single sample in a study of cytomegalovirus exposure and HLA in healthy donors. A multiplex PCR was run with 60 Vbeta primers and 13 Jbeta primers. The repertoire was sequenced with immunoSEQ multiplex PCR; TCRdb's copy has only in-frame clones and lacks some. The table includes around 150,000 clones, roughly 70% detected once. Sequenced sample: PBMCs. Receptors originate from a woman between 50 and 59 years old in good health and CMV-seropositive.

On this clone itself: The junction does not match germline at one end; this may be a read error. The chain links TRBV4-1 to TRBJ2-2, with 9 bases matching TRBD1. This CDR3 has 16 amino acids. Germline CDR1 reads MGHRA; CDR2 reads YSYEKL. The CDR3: CANSQGQGLNTGELFF. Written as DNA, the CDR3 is TGCGCCAACAGCCAAGGACAGGGGCTTAACACCGGGGAGCTGTTTTTT.

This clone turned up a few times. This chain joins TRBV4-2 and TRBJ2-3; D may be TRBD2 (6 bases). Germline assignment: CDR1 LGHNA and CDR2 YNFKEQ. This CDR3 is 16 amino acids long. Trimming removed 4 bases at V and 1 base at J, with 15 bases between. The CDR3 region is CASSRPLGGGTDTQYF. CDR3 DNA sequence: TGTGCCAGCAGCCGTCCTTTGGGCGGGGGCACAGATACGCAGTATTTT.

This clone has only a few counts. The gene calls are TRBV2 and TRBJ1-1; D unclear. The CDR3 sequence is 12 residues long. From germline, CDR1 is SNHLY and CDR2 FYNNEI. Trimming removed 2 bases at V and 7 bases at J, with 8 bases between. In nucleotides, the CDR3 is TGTGCCAGCAGTGAAAACGGGGTTGAAGCTTTCTTT. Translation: CASSENGVEAFF. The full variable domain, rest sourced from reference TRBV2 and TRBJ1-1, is EPEVTQTPSHQVTQMGQEVILRCVPISNHLYFYWYRQILGQKVEFLVSFYNNEISEKSEIFDDQFSVERPDGSNFTLKIRSTKLEDSAMYFCASSENGVEAFFGQGTRLTVV.

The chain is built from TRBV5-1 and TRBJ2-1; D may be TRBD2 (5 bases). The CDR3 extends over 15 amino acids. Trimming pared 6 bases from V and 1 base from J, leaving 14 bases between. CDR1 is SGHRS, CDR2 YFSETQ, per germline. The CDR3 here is CASTKAAASYNEQFF. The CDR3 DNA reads TGCGCCAGCACCAAAGCAGCGGCGTCCTACAATGAGCAGTTCTTC.

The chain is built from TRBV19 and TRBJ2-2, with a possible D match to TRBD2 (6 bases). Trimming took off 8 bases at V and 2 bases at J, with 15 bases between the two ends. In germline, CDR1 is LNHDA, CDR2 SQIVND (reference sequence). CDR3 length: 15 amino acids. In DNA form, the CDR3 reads TGTGCCAGTCAGACGGGACTTTTAAACACCGGGGAGCTGTTTTTT. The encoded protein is CASQTGLLNTGELFF.

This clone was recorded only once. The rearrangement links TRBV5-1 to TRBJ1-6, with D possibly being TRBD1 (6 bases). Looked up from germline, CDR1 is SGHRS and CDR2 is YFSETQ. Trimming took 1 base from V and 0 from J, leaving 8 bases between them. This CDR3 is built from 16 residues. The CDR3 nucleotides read TGCGCCAGCAGCTTGACAGGGAGCTCCTATAATTCACCCCTCCACTTT. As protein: CASSLTGSSYNSPLHF.

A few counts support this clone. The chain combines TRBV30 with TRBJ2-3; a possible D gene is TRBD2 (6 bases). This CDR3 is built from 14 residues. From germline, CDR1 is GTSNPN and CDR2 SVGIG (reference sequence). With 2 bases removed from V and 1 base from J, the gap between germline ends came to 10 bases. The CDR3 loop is CAWSSGSGTDTQYF. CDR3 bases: TGTGCCTGGAGTAGCGGGTCAGGCACAGATACGCAGTATTTT.

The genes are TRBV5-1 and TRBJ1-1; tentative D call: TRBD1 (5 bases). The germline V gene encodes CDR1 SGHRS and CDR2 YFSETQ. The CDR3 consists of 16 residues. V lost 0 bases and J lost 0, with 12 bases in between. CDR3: CASSLGRGTMNTEAFF. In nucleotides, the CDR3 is TGCGCCAGCAGCTTGGGGCGGGGGACCATGAACACTGAAGCTTTCTTT.

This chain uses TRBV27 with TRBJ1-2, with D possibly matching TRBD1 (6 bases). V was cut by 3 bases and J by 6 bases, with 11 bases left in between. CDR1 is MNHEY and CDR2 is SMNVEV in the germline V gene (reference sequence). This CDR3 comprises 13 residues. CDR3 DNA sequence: TGTGCCAGCAGTTTTGGCAGGGGCGATGGCTACACCTTC. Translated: CASSFGRGDGYTF.

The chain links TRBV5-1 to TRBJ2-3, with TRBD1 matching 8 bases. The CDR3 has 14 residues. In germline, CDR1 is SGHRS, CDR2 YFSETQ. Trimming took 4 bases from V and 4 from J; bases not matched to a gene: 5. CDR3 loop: CASSAGQGPDTQYF. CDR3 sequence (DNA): TGCGCCAGCAGCGCCGGACAGGGTCCAGATACGCAGTATTTT.

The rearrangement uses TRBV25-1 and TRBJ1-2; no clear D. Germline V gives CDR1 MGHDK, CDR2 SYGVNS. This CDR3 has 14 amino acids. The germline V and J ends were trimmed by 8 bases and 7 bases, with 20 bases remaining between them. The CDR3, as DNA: TGTGCCAGCCGAGGAATCGGCATAAGCGGTGGCTACACCTTC. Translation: CASRGIGISGGYTF.

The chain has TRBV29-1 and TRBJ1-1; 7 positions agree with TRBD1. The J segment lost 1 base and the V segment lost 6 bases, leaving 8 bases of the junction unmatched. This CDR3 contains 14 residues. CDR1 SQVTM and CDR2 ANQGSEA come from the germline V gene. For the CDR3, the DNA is TGCAGCGTCGCAACGAGACAGGGGAACACTGAAGCTTTCTTT. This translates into CSVATRQGNTEAFF.

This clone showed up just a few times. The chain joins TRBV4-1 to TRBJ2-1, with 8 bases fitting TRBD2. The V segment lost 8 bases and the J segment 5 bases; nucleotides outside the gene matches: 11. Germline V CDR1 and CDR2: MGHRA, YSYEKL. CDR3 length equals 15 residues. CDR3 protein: CASRRSGGAHNEQFF. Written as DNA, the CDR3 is TGCGCCAGCCGTAGGTCGGGGGGGGCCCACAATGAGCAGTTCTTC.

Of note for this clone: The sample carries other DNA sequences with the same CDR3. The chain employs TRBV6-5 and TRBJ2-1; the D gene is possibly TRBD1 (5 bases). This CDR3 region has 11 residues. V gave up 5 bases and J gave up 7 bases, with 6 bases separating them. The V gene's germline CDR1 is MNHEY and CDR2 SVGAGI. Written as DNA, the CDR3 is TGTGCCAGCAGTAGGGGAAATGAGCAGTTCTTC. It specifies CASSRGNEQFF.

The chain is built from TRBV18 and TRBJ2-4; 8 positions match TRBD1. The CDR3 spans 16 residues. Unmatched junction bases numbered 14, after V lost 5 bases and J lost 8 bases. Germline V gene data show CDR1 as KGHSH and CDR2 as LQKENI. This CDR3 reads CASSTGSGQGRHIQYF. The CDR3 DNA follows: TGTGCCAGCTCAACGGGTTCAGGACAGGGAAGGCACATTCAGTACTTC.